Below are 18 T cell receptor beta chains sequenced from a single sample in a study of blood T cell repertoires in COVID-19. The protocol was immunoSEQ multiplex PCR, while the TCRdb copy is restricted to in-frame clones and leaves out a portion. The table has about 390,000 clones, about 87% seen once; the top ten hold roughly 10%. Sequencing used PBMCs or T cells enriched from blood (not recorded which). These receptors were collected from a woman in her fifties or sixties who had recovered from COVID-19.

The chain links TRBV5-1 to TRBJ2-7, with 7 bases matching TRBD1. In germline, CDR1 is SGHRS, CDR2 YFSETQ. V lost 7 bases and J lost 2; bases outside the gene matches: 12. CDR3 size: 15 residues. CDR3 sequence: CASGLGTVPTYEQYF. The CDR3 region has the DNA TGCGCCAGCGGACTCGGGACAGTTCCTACCTACGAGCAGTACTTC.

The CDR3 DNA follows: TGTGCCAGCAGTCAAGAAGTGGGGCCACCAACGTTCTTC. As protein: CASSQEVGPPTFF. V and J are TRBV6-4 and TRBJ2-1; D possibly corresponds to TRBD1 (5 bases). This CDR3 has 13 residues. Germline CDR1 reads MRHNA; CDR2 reads SNTAGT. The V gene lost 5 bases and the J gene lost 15 bases, with 20 bases spanning the gap.

Concerning this clone: A read error may produce the germline difference seen at one junction end. The rearrangement joins TRBV27 to TRBJ2-7, with TRBD2 matching over 12 bases. This CDR3 is 12 amino acids long. Germline V gives CDR1 MNHEY, CDR2 SMNVEV (reference sequence). The DNA of the CDR3 is TGTGCCAGCAGTGCACTAGCGGGGGGCCCCCACTTC. Protein sequence: CASSALAGGPHF.

CDR3 nucleotides: TGTGCCAGCAATCTCCCGGGAAACACCATATATTTT. It specifies CASNLPGNTIYF. This chain uses TRBV6-5 with TRBJ1-3; no clear D gene. CDR3 length equals 12 residues. Looked up from germline, CDR1 is MNHEY and CDR2 is SVGAGI. Trimming removed 7 bases from V and 4 bases from J, with 8 bases in between.

The rearrangement links TRBV7-9 to TRBJ1-1, with no clear D. V was clipped by 1 base and J by 3 bases, with 9 bases between them. The length of the CDR3 is 14 residues. Germline V lookup: CDR1 SEHNR, CDR2 FQNEAQ (reference sequence). The CDR3 DNA reads TGTGCCAGCAGCTTAGGGGTGAGGGACACTGAAGCTTTCTTT. This encodes CASSLGVRDTEAFF.

DNA of the CDR3: TGTGCCAGCACCGTACAGGGGAATGACGGTGAAGCTTTCTTT. Its translation is CASTVQGNDGEAFF. The genes are TRBV3-1 (or the pseudogene TRBV3-2) and TRBJ1-1; TRBD1 matches at 7 bases. CDR1 is LGHDT, CDR2 YNNKEL, per germline (reference sequence). V was clipped by 7 bases and J by 7 bases; unmatched bases: 12. The length of the CDR3 is 14 residues.

The J gene is TRBJ2-7, the V gene TRBV5-1, with TRBD2 identical over 13 bases. The CDR3 is 17 amino acids. Germline lookup yields CDR1 SGHRS and CDR2 YFSETQ. The V and J ends lost 0 bases and 2 bases, in that order; junction bases with no gene match: 5. This CDR3 is CASSLGTSGGFTYEQYF. In DNA, the CDR3 is TGCGCCAGCAGCTTGGGGACTAGCGGGGGTTTCACCTACGAGCAGTACTTC.

Concerning this clone: This sample includes further DNA sequences coding for the same CDR3. This chain uses TRBV6-5 with TRBJ1-1; D might be TRBD1 (5 bases). V lost 2 bases and J 4 bases, leaving 8 bases between the germline ends. Germline V gene sequence: CDR1 MNHEY, CDR2 SVGAGI. The CDR3 is made up of 13 amino acids. The CDR3 coding sequence is TGTGCCAGCAGTTACGCAGGGTCCACTGAAGCTTTCTTT. Protein: CASSYAGSTEAFF.

The chain carries TRBV15 and TRBJ2-1; possibly TRBD2 for D (6 bases). The V end was cut by 0 bases, the J end by 0 bases, with 9 bases between. Germline-derived CDR1 and CDR2 are LNHNV and YYDKDF (reference sequence). The CDR3 has 16 amino acids. The CDR3: CATSRDYGGSYNEQFF. The CDR3 bases are TGTGCCACCAGCAGAGATTACGGGGGCTCCTACAATGAGCAGTTCTTC.

The chain links TRBV28 to TRBJ2-7, with D perhaps matching TRBD1 (5 bases). The CDR3 sequence is 15 residues long. V gave up 5 bases and J gave up 0 bases, with 14 bases separating them. Per germline, CDR1 MDHEN and CDR2 SYDVKM. CDR3 nucleotides: TGTGCCAGCAGTCGTACAGGTTTTAGCTCCTACGAGCAGTACTTC. The encoded protein is CASSRTGFSSYEQYF.

The V and J genes are TRBV19 and TRBJ2-2; D is unclear. V lost 3 bases and J 0 bases, leaving 8 bases between the germline ends. The CDR3 has 15 residues. In germline, CDR1 is LNHDA, CDR2 SQIVND (reference sequence). CDR3 bases: TGTGCCAGTAGTATCATGGCAGCGAACACCGGGGAGCTGTTTTTT. It yields the protein CASSIMAANTGELFF.

The genes are TRBV19 and TRBJ1-1, with TRBD1 identical over 8 bases. There are 13 residues in the CDR3. V dropped 5 bases and J dropped 4; count of bases not matched to a gene: 3. Looked up from germline, CDR1 is LNHDA and CDR2 is SQIVND (reference sequence). The CDR3 bases are TGTGCCAGTAGTGTCGACAGGGGCACTGAAGCTTTCTTT. Residues: CASSVDRGTEAFF.

V gene TRBV30 combines with J gene TRBJ2-3; D may be TRBD1 (5 bases). CDR1 is GTSNPN and CDR2 is SVGIG in the germline V gene (reference sequence). V gave up 3 bases and J gave up 5 bases, with 12 bases separating them. The CDR3 is 13 amino acids. The CDR3 sequence is CAWSGRVGDTQYF. The CDR3 DNA reads as TGTGCCTGGAGCGGCAGGGTGGGAGATACGCAGTATTTT.

The V gene is TRBV7-9, the J gene TRBJ1-1; 11 bases match TRBD1. CDR1 is SEHNR, CDR2 FQNEAQ, per germline (reference sequence). The CDR3 runs to 15 residues. Unmatched junction bases numbered 6, after V lost 5 bases and J lost 4 bases. Here the CDR3 reads CASSPRGTGGTEAFF. DNA for the CDR3: TGTGCCAGCAGCCCCAGAGGGACAGGGGGCACTGAAGCTTTCTTT.

The chain carries TRBV2 and TRBJ2-5; D call uncertain. In germline, CDR1 is SNHLY, CDR2 FYNNEI. This CDR3 comprises 11 residues. The V end lost 4 bases, the J end lost 7 bases, and 7 bases lay between the germline ends. The CDR3 is CASSARWTQYF. CDR3 coding DNA: TGTGCCAGCAGTGCCCGGTGGACCCAGTACTTC.

This chain connects TRBV6-5 to TRBJ1-1; D remains ambiguous. CDR1 MNHEY and CDR2 SVGAGI come from the germline V gene. This CDR3 spans 12 amino acids. Trimming took off 4 bases at V and 11 bases at J, with 14 bases between the two ends. This chain's CDR3 is CASSSFGEEAFF. CDR3 nucleotide sequence: TGTGCCAGCAGTTCATTCGGGGAGGAGGCTTTCTTT.

The CDR3 DNA is TGTGCCAGCAGACAACAGGGGTTTGGGGAGCAGTACTTC. It codes for CASRQQGFGEQYF. The chain is built from TRBV12-3 or TRBV12-4 and TRBJ2-7; TRBD1 agrees at 7 bases. The CDR3 is made up of 13 amino acids. Trimming cost V 6 bases and J 7 bases; bases outside gene matches: 9.

The gene calls are TRBV28 and TRBJ2-3; maybe TRBD1 (5 bases). This CDR3 contains 18 residues. Germline V lookup: CDR1 MDHEN, CDR2 SYDVKM. The ends were cut back, 5 bases at V and 0 bases at J, with 21 bases in the middle. The CDR3 loop reads CASSPRRRQPWSTDTQYF. CDR3 nucleotide sequence: TGTGCCAGCAGTCCTCGGAGAAGACAGCCCTGGAGCACAGATACGCAGTATTTT. Variable domain in full (rest from reference TRBV28 and TRBJ2-3): DVKVTQSSRYLVKRTGEKVFLECVQDMDHENMFWYRQDPGLGLRLIYFSYDVKMKEKGDIPEGYSVSREKKERFSLILESASTNQTSMYLCASSPRRRQPWSTDTQYFGPGTRLTVL.